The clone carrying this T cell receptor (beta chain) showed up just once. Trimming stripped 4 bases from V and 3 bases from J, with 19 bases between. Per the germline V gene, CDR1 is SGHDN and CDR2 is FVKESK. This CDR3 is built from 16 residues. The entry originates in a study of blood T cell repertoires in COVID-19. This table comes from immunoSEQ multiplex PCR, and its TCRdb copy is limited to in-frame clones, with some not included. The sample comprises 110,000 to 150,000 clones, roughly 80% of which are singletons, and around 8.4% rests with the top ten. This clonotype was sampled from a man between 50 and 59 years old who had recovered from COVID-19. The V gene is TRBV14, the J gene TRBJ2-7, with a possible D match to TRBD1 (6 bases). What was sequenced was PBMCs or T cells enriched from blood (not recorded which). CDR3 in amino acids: CASSRRPGRGLYEQYF. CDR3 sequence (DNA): TGTGCCAGCAGCCGTCGTCCGGGCAGGGGCCTCTACGAGCAGTACTTC.